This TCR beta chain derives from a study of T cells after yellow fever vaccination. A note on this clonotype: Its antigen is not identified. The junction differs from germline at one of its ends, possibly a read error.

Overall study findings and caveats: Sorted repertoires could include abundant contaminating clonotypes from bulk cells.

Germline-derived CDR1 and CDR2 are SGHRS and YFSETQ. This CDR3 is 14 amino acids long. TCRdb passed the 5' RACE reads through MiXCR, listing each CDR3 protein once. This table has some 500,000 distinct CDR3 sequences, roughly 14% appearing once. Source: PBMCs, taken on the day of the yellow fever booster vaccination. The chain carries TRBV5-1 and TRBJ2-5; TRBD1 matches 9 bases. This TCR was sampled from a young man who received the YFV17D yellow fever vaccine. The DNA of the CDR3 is TGCACCAGCAGCTCGGGGACAGGGTGGGAGACCCAGTACTTC. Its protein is CTSSSGTGWETQYF.